This is a list of T cell receptor beta chains from one sample in a study of blood T cells in healthy people across ages. From the 5' RACE reads, TCRdb called clonotypes with MiXCR, one entry per CDR3 protein. The sample lists approximately 780,000 distinct CDR3 sequences; around a quarter were seen once. This sample also belongs to another study, concerning T cells of mothers and their children.

The sequenced sample consisted of blood. The receptors derive from a boy younger than 18 in good health. The CDR3 runs from the conserved cysteine through the conserved F or W. Each record gives: D gene, J gene, clone size, CDR3 length, V gene, CDR3 DNA, CDR3 protein. D genes are given only for firm matches. Where a row states a size, it is once, few, many or the class of an expanded clone; other rows omit it.

>.|TRBJ2-5|many|14|TRBV24-1
TGTGCCACCAGTGATTCCGGGGACCAAGAGACCCAGTACTTC
CATSDSGDQETQYF
>TRBD2|TRBJ2-1|few|17|TRBV3-1
TGTGCCAGCAGCTTCCCTGGGACTAGCGGGGGGGTGAATGAGCAGTTCTTC
CASSFPGTSGGVNEQFF
>TRBD2|TRBJ2-5|.|15|TRBV5-1
TGCGCCAGCAGCTTGTCCGCGACTAGCGGGGAGACCCAGTACTTC
CASSLSATSGETQYF
>.|TRBJ2-5|.|13|TRBV10-3
TGTGCCATCAGTGAGCGGCTCCAAGAGACCCAGTACTTC
CAISERLQETQYF
>.|TRBJ2-2|few|16|TRBV5-1
TGCGCCAGCAGCTTGGAGTGGCCACGGAACACCGGGGAGCTGTTTTTT
CASSLEWPRNTGELFF
>.|TRBJ1-2|.|15|TRBV5-6
TGTGCCAGCCAACAAAGGGGCAGAGAGAACTATGGCTACACCTTC
CASQQRGRENYGYTF
>TRBD2|TRBJ2-3|few|16|TRBV5-1
TGCGCCAGCAGCCCGAACGGGGGGGCCCTCACAGATACGCAGTATTTT
CASSPNGGALTDTQYF
>.|TRBJ2-7|.|12|TRBV20-1
TGCAGTGCTAGAGATCTAGGGGGAGAGCAGTACTTC
CSARDLGGEQYF
>.|TRBJ1-4|few|13|TRBV3-1
TGTGCCGCAGGGGATGGGGATAGCGAAAAACTGTTTTTT
CAAGDGDSEKLFF
>TRBD2|TRBJ2-7|.|14|TRBV9
TGTGCCAGCAGCGTAGGCGGGGGGGCCTACGAGCAGTACTTC
CASSVGGGAYEQYF
>.|TRBJ2-1|few|15|TRBV3-1
TGTGCCAGCAGCGAAGACAGGAGCTCCTACAATGAGCAGTTCTTC
CASSEDRSSYNEQFF
>.|TRBJ1-1|few|13|TRBV29-1
TGCAGCGTTGTTGGGGGGTTTGACACTGAAGCTTTCTTT
CSVVGGFDTEAFF
>TRBD1|TRBJ1-2|.|15|TRBV3-1
TGTGCCAGCAGCCAAGACTCCGACAGGGGGCATGGCTACACCTTC
CASSQDSDRGHGYTF
>TRBD2|TRBJ2-5|.|15|TRBV11-1
TGTGCCAGCAGCCCCGGACTAGCTTCGGGGGAGACCCTGTACTTC
CASSPGLASGETLYF
>TRBD2|TRBJ2-5|.|15|TRBV19
TGTGCCAGTAGTATAGAAATGGCGGGGGAAGAGACCCAGTACTTC
CASSIEMAGEETQYF